This T cell receptor (beta chain) was recovered during a study of T cell responses to AZD1222 COVID-19 vaccine (TCRdb year 2021). Study-wide context: Because spike-specific TCR depth and breadth did not differ between the two schedules, AZD1222 recipients who got a second dose at roughly 4 weeks were pooled with those who got a second dose at roughly 12 weeks. TCR sequencing covered roughly 230 trial participants: 200 to 220 given two doses of AZD1222 and 26 given two doses of MenACWY control vaccine. Trial participants were enrolled into age subgroups of 18-55, 56-69 and 70-plus years, which contained 148, 28 and 57 TCR-sequenced participants, respectively. Overall study results and their limits: Because no day 14 peak-response samples were available, repertoires were characterized only after the peak T cell response. Participants were mostly white British and included more females than males, and it was suggested by the authors that clonal diversity may have been underestimated. Conclusions about previously exposed vaccinees are limited, since just a handful of AZD1222 recipients were seropositive for SARS-CoV-2 at baseline. CD4 TCRs associated with the vaccine covered the entire spike protein, and the dominant responses were in regions 160-218 and 743-854. After two AZD1222 doses, both the breadth and the depth of spike-specific TCRs were significantly higher than at day 0 and than in MenACWY recipients. The 56-69-year group was small, and its depth increase did not reach significance, likely because of low power. Epitopes outside the regions mutated in the B.1.351 and B.1.1.7 variants were reportedly recognized by nearly half of the unique spike-specific TCRs.

Details on this clone: Its antigen target is currently unknown. Within one base of it there is no much larger clone, and no base qualities were kept.

This sample's time point label indicates: baseline before first vaccination. Vaccinee samples were obtained from the UK trials COV001 and COV002, which included a single-blind randomized controlled phase 2/3 trial of AZD1222 (ChAdOx1 nCoV-19) in healthy adults. Trial participant PBMC samples were collected at day 0 and day 28 after the second dose for TCRbeta chain sequencing. The CDR3 measures 15 amino acids from cysteine to phenylalanine. Just CDR3 DNA is preserved here, 45 bases in frame from base 1. V lost 5 bases and J lost 8 bases; the stretch between them is 16 bases long. Sequences SEHNR (CDR1) and FQNEAQ (CDR2) are obtained from the germline V gene (reference sequence). The CDR3 regions of human TCRbeta chains were analyzed by immunosequencing. As for how the authors treated the data: TCRs in the repertoires were matched against a reference library of SARS-CoV-2-specific TCRs that had been generated with the MIRA antigen-specificity platform. Breadth was defined as the fraction of unique TCRs that were SARS-CoV-2-associated. Depth was defined as the fraction of total T cells that were SARS-CoV-2-associated. Each spike-specific TCR was assigned to its reactive spike region and to a CD4 or CD8 class using the MIRA data. Log10-transformed breadth and depth values were compared by one-way ANOVA with Sidak's multiple comparisons tests. TCRdb stores this immuneACCESS table with in-frame sequences only. Part of the clones is absent; in the studies checked, under half of the shortfall reflects unresolved V genes, and no reason is known for the rest. D and trimming come from the DNA, and the V and J calls and clone size come from that table. For this sample the table gives roughly 140,000 clones, of which roughly nine tenths were detected only once. The ten biggest clones cover roughly 1.7% of the sample.

The rearranged chain carries TRBV7-9 and TRBJ1-6, with the D gene not clear enough to name. Sequenced material: peripheral blood, taken on day 0 of AZD1222 vaccination. The receptor was isolated from an adult in good health. The CDR3 here reads CASSVGRVLDSPLHF. The DNA is TGTGCCAGCAGCGTAGGAAGGGTTTTGGATTCACCCCTCCACTTT.